The T cell receptor beta chain described here comes from a study of OX40 agonist ivuxolimab in advanced cancers. Across the study: Every 2 weeks, patients got intravenous ivuxolimab at one of six dose levels (0.01-10 mg/kg). Those treated in dose escalation had hepatocellular carcinoma, melanoma, renal cell cancer or head and neck cancer. The study, taken as a whole, reports: The antigens recognized by the expanded peripheral T cells, that is their antigen specificity, were not determined.

Sequencing used immunoSEQ multiplex PCR; TCRdb keeps in-frame clones, though not all of them. The profile shows some 83,000 clones, 85% to 95% of them singletons. A remark on this clone: As yet, its antigen is unknown.

V gave up 6 bases and J gave up 0 bases, with 3 bases separating them. CDR3 length: 12 residues. Germline-derived CDR1 and CDR2 are MNHNS and SASEGT. The gene calls are TRBV6-1 and TRBJ1-3; D is undetermined. Specimen: CD4+ or CD8+ T cells sorted from blood, collected in a trial of the OX40 agonist ivuxolimab. The source is an adult with an advanced solid tumor such as melanoma, head and neck, liver or kidney cancer. Here the CDR3 reads CASRASGNTIYF. As DNA, the CDR3 is TGTGCCAGCAGAGCCTCTGGAAACACCATATATTTT.